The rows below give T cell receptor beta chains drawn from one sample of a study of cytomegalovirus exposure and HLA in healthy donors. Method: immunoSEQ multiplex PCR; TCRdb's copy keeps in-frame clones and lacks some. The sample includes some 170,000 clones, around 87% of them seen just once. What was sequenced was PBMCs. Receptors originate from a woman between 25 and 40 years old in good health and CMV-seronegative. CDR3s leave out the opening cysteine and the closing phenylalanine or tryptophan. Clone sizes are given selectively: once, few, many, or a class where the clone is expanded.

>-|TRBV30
AWSGAGGRLNY
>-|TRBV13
ASSVRGNSPLH
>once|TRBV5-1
ASSLEGQGATPLH
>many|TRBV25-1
ASSERENYGYT
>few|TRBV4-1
ASSQEPDNYEQY
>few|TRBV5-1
ASSLEGQSYGYT
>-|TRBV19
ASSMGKQGALPLH
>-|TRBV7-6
ASSWSSGGPAADTQY
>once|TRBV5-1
ASSPGYQGGNTEAF
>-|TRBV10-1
ANTPSGLVDGYT
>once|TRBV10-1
ASSESTAGSRQF
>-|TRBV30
AWLRTGGSGNTIY
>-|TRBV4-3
ASSQDSQQRGPWATQY
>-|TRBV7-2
ASSLVALGDIQY
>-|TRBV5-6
ASSPDGLFYEQY
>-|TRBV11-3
ASSLGRWLGGYNEQF
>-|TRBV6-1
ASSEPGGAYNEQF
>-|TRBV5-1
ASSFGAGGGSVKAF
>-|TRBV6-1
ASSEAQGLPQY
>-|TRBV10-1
ASSETSRRAEAF
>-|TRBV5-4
ASSPLTGGPGYT
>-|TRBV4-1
ASRNRDISQQPQH
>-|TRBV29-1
SVLVQSSYEQY
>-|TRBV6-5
ASSSIRQGARYEQY